This T cell receptor beta chain was profiled in a study of neoadjuvant nivolumab and ipilimumab in lung cancer. Study-level findings and limits: Compared with tumor-adjacent uninvolved lung, resected tumors showed greater richness and clonality. TCR clonality did not significantly correlate with pathologic tumor regression. Only two of four nivolumab-treated tumors gained richness and clonality by surgery.

Germline V gives CDR1 SNHLY, CDR2 FYNNEI. CDR3 length: 13 residues. V shed 4 bases and J shed 4 bases, with 8 bases lying between them. TCRdb keeps only in-frame clones here, not all; method: immunoSEQ multiplex PCR. This sample has 7,000 to 8,500 clones, with about 85% found just once. Concerning this clone itself: Its antigen remains unknown.

The clonotype was recovered from an adult with non-small cell lung cancer. V usage is TRBV2 and J usage is TRBJ1-5; D is uncertain. The sequenced sample was tumor tissue, obtained after neoadjuvant nivolumab, alone or with ipilimumab, at or shortly before surgery. Here the CDR3 DNA reads TGTGCCAGCAGTGCGGGAAGGAATCAGCCCCAGCATTTT. The encoded protein is CASSAGRNQPQHF.